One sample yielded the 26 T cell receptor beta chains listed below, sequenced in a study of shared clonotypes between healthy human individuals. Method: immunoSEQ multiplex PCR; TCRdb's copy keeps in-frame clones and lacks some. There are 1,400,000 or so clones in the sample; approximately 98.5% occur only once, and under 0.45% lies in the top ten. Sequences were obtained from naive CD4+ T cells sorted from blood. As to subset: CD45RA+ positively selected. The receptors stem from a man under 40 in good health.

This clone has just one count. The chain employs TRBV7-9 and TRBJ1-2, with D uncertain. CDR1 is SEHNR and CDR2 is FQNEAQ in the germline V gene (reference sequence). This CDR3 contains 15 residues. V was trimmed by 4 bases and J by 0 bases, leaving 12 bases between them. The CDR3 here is CASSWAGRSNYGYTF. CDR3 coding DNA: TGTGCCAGCAGCTGGGCAGGACGTTCTAACTATGGCTACACCTTC.

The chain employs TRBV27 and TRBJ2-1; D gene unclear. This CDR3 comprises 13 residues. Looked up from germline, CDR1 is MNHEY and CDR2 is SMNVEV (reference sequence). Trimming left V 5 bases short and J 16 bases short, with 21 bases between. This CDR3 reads CASSARTSGQEFF. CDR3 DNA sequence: TGTGCCAGCAGTGCCAGGACCTCCGGCCAAGAATTCTTC.

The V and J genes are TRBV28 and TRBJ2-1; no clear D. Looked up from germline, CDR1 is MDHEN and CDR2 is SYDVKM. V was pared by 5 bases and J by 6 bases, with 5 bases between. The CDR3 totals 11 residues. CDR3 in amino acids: CASSQSNEQFF. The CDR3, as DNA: TGTGCCAGCAGTCAAAGCAATGAGCAGTTCTTC.

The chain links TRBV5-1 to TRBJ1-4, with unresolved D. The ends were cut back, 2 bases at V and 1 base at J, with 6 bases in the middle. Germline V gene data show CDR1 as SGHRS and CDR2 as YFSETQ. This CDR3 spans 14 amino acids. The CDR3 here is CASSFFGTNEKLFF. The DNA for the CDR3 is TGCGCCAGCAGCTTTTTTGGAACTAATGAAAAACTGTTTTTT.

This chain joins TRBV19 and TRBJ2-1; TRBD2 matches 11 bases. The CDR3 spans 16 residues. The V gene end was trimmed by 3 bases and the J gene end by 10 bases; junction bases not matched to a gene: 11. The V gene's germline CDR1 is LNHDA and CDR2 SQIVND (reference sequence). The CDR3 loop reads CASSMTRLAGQGEQFF. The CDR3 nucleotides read TGTGCCAGTAGTATGACTAGACTAGCGGGACAAGGGGAGCAGTTCTTC.

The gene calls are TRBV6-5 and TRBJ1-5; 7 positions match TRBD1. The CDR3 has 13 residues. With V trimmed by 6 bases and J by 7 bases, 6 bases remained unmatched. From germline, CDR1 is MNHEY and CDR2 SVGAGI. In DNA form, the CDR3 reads TGTGCCAGCAGAACAGGGGTTCAGCAGCCCCAGCATTTT. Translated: CASRTGVQQPQHF.

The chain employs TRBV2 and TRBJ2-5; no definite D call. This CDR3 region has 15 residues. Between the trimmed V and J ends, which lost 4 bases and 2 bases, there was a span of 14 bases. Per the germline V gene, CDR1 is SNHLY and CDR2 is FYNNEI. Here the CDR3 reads CASSVLAGLQETQYF. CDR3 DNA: TGTGCCAGCAGTGTTTTGGCAGGCCTGCAAGAGACCCAGTACTTC.

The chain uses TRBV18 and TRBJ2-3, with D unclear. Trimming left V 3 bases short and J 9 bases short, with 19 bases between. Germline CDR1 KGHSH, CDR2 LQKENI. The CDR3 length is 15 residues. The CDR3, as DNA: TGTGCCAGCTCACCTGTGGGGAATGCCAAAGGGACGCAGTATTTT. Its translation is CASSPVGNAKGTQYF.

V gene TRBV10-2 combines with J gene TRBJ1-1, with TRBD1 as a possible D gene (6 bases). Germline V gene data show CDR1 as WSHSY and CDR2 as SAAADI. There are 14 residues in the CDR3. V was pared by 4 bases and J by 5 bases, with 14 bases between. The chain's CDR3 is CASSVQGEGTEAFF. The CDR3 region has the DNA TGCGCCAGCAGTGTACAGGGAGAGGGGACTGAAGCTTTCTTT.

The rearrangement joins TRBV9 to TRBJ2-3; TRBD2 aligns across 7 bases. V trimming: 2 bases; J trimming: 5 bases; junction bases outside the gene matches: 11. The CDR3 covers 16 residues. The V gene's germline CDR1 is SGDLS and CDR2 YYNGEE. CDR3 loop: CASSVGREVLQDTQYF. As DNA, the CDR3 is TGTGCCAGCAGCGTTGGACGGGAGGTTCTGCAAGATACGCAGTATTTT.

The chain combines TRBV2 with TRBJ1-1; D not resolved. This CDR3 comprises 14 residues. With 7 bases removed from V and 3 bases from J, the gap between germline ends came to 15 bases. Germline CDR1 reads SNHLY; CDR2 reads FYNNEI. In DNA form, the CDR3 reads TGTGCCAGCACTGCTACGCGAGCGTACACTGAAGCTTTCTTT. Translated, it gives CASTATRAYTEAFF.

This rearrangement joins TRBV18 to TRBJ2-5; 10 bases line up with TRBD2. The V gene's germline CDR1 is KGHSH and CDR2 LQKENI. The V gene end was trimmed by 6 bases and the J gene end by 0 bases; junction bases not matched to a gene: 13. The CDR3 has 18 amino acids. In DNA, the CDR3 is TGTGCCAGCTCCGTCCAGCGGGAGGGAGCTTCGTACCAAGAGACCCAGTACTTC. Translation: CASSVQREGASYQETQYF.

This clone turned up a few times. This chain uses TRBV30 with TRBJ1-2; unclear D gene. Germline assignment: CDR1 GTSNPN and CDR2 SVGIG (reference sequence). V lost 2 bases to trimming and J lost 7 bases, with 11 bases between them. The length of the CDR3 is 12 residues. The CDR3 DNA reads TGTGCCTGGAGTCCGGGAACGAGTGGCTACACCTTC. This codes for CAWSPGTSGYTF.

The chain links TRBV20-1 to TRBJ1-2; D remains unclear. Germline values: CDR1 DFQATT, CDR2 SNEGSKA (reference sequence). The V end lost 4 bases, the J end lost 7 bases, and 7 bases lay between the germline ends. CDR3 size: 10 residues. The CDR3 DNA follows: TGCAGTGCTATCCCCCCTGGCTACACCTTC. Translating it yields CSAIPPGYTF.

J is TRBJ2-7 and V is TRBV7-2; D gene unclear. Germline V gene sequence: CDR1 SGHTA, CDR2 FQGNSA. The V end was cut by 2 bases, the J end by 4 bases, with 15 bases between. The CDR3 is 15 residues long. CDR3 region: CASSLPQPVRYEQYF. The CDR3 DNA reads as TGTGCCAGCAGCTTACCGCAGCCCGTCCGATACGAGCAGTACTTC.

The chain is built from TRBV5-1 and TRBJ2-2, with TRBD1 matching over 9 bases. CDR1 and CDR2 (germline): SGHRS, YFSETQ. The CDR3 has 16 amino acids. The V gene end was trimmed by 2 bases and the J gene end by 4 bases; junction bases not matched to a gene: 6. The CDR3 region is CASSFLGQGPTGELFF. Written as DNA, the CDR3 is TGCGCCAGCAGCTTTCTAGGACAGGGGCCCACCGGGGAGCTGTTTTTT. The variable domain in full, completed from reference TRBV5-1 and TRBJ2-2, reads KAGVTQTPRYLIKTRGQQVTLSCSPISGHRSVSWYQQTPGQGLQFLFEYFSETQRNKGNFPGRFSGRQFSNSRSEMNVSTLELGDSALYLCASSFLGQGPTGELFFGEGSRLTVL.

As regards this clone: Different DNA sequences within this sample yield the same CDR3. CDR3 nucleotides: TGTGCCAGCTCACCACCAAATTCCGGGGAGCTGTTTTTT. This sequence encodes CASSPPNSGELFF. The chain links TRBV18 to TRBJ2-2; D ambiguous. CDR1 KGHSH and CDR2 LQKENI come from the germline V gene. Trimming shortened V by 0 bases and J by 6 bases, and 5 bases separated the two germline ends. The CDR3 runs to 13 residues.

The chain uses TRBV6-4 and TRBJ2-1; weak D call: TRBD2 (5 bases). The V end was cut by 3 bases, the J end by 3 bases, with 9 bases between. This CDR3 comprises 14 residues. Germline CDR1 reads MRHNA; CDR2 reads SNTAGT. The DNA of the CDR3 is TGTGCCAGCAGTGAAACGGGGAACTACAATGAGCAGTTCTTC. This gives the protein CASSETGNYNEQFF.

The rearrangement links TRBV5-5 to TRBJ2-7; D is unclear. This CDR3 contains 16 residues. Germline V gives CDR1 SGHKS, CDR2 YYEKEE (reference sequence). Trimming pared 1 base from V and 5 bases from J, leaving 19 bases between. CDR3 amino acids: CASSLSPGPEGHEQYF. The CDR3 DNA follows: TGTGCCAGCAGCTTGAGTCCGGGCCCCGAAGGCCACGAGCAGTACTTC.

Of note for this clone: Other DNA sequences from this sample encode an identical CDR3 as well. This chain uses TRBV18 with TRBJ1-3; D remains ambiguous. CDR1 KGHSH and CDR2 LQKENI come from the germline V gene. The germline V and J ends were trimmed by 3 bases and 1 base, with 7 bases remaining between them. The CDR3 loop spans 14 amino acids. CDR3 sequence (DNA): TGTGCCAGCTCACCCGGAGGGTCTGGAAACACCATATATTTT. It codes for CASSPGGSGNTIYF.

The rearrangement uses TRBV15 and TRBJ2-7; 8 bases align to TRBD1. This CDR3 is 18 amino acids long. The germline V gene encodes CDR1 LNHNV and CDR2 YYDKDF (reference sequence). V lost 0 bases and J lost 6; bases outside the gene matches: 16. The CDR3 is CATSRDRALDRGRSEQYF. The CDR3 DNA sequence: TGTGCCACCAGCAGAGATCGGGCGCTAGACAGGGGACGGTCCGAGCAGTACTTC.

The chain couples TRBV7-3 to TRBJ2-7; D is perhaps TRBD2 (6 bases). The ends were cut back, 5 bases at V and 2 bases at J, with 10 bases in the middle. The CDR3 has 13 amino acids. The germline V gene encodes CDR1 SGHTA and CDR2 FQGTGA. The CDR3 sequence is CASSRDFAYEQYF. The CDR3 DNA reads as TGTGCCAGCAGCCGGGACTTTGCCTACGAGCAGTACTTC. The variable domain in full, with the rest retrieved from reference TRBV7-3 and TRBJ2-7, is GAGVSQTPSNKVTEKGKYVELRCDPISGHTALYWYRQSLGQGPEFLIYFQGTGAADDSGLPNDRFFAVRPEGSVSTLKIQRTERGDSAVYLCASSRDFAYEQYFGPGTRLTVT.

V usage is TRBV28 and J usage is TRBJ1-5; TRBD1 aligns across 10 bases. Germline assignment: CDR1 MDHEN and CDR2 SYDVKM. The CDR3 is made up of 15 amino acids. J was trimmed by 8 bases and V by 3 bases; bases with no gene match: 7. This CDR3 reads CASSFQGQGFEPQHF. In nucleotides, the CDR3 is TGTGCCAGCAGTTTTCAGGGACAGGGGTTTGAGCCCCAGCATTTT.

The CDR3 spells CASSPLGGGNTIYF. The CDR3 DNA reads TGTGCCAGCTCACCCCTCGGAGGCGGAAACACCATATATTTT. This rearrangement joins TRBV18 to TRBJ1-3, with unresolved D. There are 14 residues in the CDR3. Germline CDR1 is KGHSH and CDR2 is LQKENI. With 3 bases removed from V and 4 bases from J, the gap between germline ends came to 10 bases.

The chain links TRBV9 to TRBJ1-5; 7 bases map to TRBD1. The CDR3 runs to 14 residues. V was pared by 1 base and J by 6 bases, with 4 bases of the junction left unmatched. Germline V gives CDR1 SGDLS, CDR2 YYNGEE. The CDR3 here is CASSVSGGSQPQHF. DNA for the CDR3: TGTGCCAGCAGCGTATCAGGGGGGAGTCAGCCCCAGCATTTT.

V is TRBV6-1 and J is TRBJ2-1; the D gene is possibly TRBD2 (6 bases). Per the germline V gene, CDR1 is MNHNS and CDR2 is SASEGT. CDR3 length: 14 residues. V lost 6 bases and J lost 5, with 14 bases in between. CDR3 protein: CASSPGLINNEQFF. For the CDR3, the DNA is TGTGCCAGCAGCCCGGGACTGATAAACAATGAGCAGTTCTTC.